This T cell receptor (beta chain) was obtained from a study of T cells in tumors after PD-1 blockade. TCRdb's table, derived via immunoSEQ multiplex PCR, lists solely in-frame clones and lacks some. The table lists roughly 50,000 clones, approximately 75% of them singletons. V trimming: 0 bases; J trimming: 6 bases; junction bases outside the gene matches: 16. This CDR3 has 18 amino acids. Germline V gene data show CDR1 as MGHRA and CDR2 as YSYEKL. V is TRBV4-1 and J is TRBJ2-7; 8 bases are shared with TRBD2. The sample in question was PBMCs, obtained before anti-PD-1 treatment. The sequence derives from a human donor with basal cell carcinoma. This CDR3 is CASSQDPQREYRYREQYF. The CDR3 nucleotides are TGCGCCAGCAGCCAAGATCCCCAGCGGGAGTACCGTTACCGCGAGCAGTACTTC.